Here is one T cell receptor beta chain with its context. Its antigen is as yet unknown. Germline V lookup: CDR1 GTSNPN, CDR2 SVGIG (reference sequence). V shed 2 bases, J shed 6 bases, and the junction held 7 bases outside the gene matches. The CDR3 covers 15 residues. The data stem from a study of response to subunit inactivated influenza vaccine. TCRdb re-derived calls from the RT-PCR reads in MiXCR, one entry per CDR3 protein. The table has 650,000 to 800,000 distinct CDR3 sequences, about 15% seen once. Study conclusions and caveats: Each seasonal flu vaccination may recruit only limited new T cells, authors suggested.

The chain is built from TRBV30 and TRBJ2-5, with 12 nucleotides matching TRBD2. Sequencing was performed on PBMCs from blood, taken less than 15 days before vaccination. This TCR derives from a middle-aged man who received an inactivated influenza vaccine. CDR3 amino acids: CAWSRTSGVVKTQYF. As DNA, the CDR3 is TGTGCCTGGAGTCGGACTAGCGGGGTCGTGAAGACCCAGTACTTC.